What follows are 8 T cell receptor beta chains derived from one specimen sequenced in a study of T-cell memory formation after mild COVID-19. MiXCR, run by TCRdb on the 5' RACE reads, gives a single entry per CDR3 protein. There are some 69,000 distinct CDR3 sequences in the sample; 16% occur only once, and 31% lies in the top ten. Specimen: PBMCs or a T cell subset sorted from them (not recorded which). All receptors derive from an adult woman who had mild COVID-19 (a few samples of this study predate the infection). Cell type and time point are not known.

This clonotype was observed many times. The CDR3 region is CASSGRTQRTDTQYF. The CDR3 nucleotides read TGTGCCAGCAGCGGCAGGACACAGCGCACAGATACGCAGTATTTT. The chain employs TRBV9 and TRBJ2-3; D is perhaps TRBD1 (5 bases). CDR3 size: 15 residues. CDR1 is SGDLS, CDR2 YYNGEE, per germline. V was trimmed by 3 bases and J by 1 base, leaving 12 bases between them.

This chain joins TRBV6-6 and TRBJ2-3; D could derive from TRBD1 or TRBD2 (5 bases each). V lost 2 bases to trimming and J lost 0 bases, with 12 bases between them. The CDR3 is made up of 16 amino acids. Germline assignment: CDR1 MNHNY and CDR2 SVGAGI (reference sequence). The CDR3 loop is CASSYPQRGSTDTQYF. The CDR3, as DNA: TGTGCCAGCAGTTACCCCCAGAGGGGTAGCACAGATACGCAGTATTTT.

This clonotype was counted a few times. The DNA of the CDR3 is TGCAGCGTAGACATCGGGAACACCGGGGAGCTGTTTTTT. Its translation: CSVDIGNTGELFF. V usage is TRBV29-1 and J usage is TRBJ2-2, with D hard to call. Between the trimmed V and J ends, which lost 6 bases and 1 base, there was a span of 9 bases. The CDR3 runs to 13 residues. Germline assignment: CDR1 SQVTM and CDR2 ANQGSEA.

V usage is TRBV12-3 or TRBV12-4 and J usage is TRBJ2-7; D is unresolved. The ends were cut back, 6 bases at V and 4 bases at J, with 10 bases in the middle. CDR3 length equals 12 residues. In DNA form, the CDR3 reads TGTGCCAGCAGCCAAGGACCTTACGAGCAGTACTTC. Translated: CASSQGPYEQYF.

The chain recombines TRBV25-1 with TRBJ2-1; D may match TRBD1 or TRBD2 (6 bases each). The CDR3 sequence is 13 residues long. V was trimmed by 6 bases and J by 9 bases, leaving 15 bases between them. Per the germline V gene, CDR1 is MGHDK and CDR2 is SYGVNS. This CDR3 reads CASSGGQTGEQFF. CDR3 in DNA: TGTGCCAGCAGCGGGGGACAAACGGGTGAGCAGTTCTTC.

The rearrangement joins TRBV20-1 to TRBJ2-5; tentatively, D is TRBD2 (6 bases). The ends were cut back, 0 bases at V and 0 bases at J, with 17 bases in the middle. The CDR3 length is 17 residues. CDR1 and CDR2 (germline): DFQATT, SNEGSKA (reference sequence). The CDR3 DNA reads as TGCAGTGCTAGAGATCTTTGGAGGGAACAGAACCAAGAGACCCAGTACTTC. Translating gives CSARDLWREQNQETQYF.

This clonotype has just a few counts. Given a much more abundant clone one base away, this may be a read error. V gene TRBV12-3 or TRBV12-4 combines with J gene TRBJ2-7, with unresolved D. V was pared by 8 bases and J by 0 bases, with 5 bases between. The CDR3 loop spans 11 amino acids. The CDR3 bases are TGTGCCAGCGGCCCCTCCTACGAGCAGTACTTC. Protein: CASGPSYEQYF.

The V call is TRBV7-9, the J call TRBJ1-6, with 9 bases aligning to TRBD1. Losses at the gene ends were 6 bases for V and 2 bases for J; bases not matched to a gene: 14. Germline CDR1 is SEHNR and CDR2 is FQNEAQ (reference sequence). This CDR3 has 19 residues. DNA of the CDR3: TGTGCCAGCAGTCAAGTCACAAGACAGGGGGGGACCTATAATTCACCCCTCCACTTT. Translated: CASSQVTRQGGTYNSPLHF.